This is a list of T cell receptor beta chains from one sample in a study of T cells in Graves' hyperthyroidism and ophthalmopathy. Using its own MiXCR run on the multiplex PCR reads, TCRdb lists one record per CDR3 protein. Among fewer than 750,000 distinct CDR3 sequences listed, around 42% were seen once. The sequencing sample was made of peripheral blood or thyroid tissue (not recorded which). Source of these receptors: a woman between 18 and 30 years old with Graves' hyperthyroidism. CDR3s include the opening cysteine and the closing phenylalanine or tryptophan. The order of the fields is CDR3 protein, CDR3 DNA, J gene, V gene, D gene, clone size. The D gene is left open where the match is weak. Where a row states a size, it is once, few, many or the class of an expanded clone; other rows omit it.

cdr3_aa: CASSTRAHQETQYF
cdr3_nt: TGTGCCAGCAGCACACGGGCCCACCAAGAGACCCAGTACTTC
j_call: TRBJ2-5
v_call: TRBV7-9
d_call: NA
clone_size: many

cdr3_aa: CASSLRGISDTQYF
cdr3_nt: TGTGCCAGCAGCTTAAGAGGAATTTCAGATACGCAGTATTTT
j_call: TRBJ2-3
v_call: TRBV7-6
d_call: NA
clone_size: few

cdr3_aa: CASLDPGTQETQYF
cdr3_nt: TGTGCCAGCCTTGACCCGGGAACCCAAGAGACCCAGTACTTC
j_call: TRBJ2-5
v_call: TRBV2
d_call: NA
clone_size: many

cdr3_aa: CASSSIGTDFLGAFF
cdr3_nt: TGTGCCAGCAGTTCCATCGGGACAGATTTTTTGGGGGCTTTCTTT
j_call: TRBJ1-1
v_call: TRBV6-4
d_call: TRBD1
clone_size: few

cdr3_aa: CASRPGTPEETQYF
cdr3_nt: TGTGCCAGCAGACCCGGGACACCGGAGGAGACCCAGTACTTC
j_call: TRBJ2-5
v_call: TRBV12-3/TRBV12-4
d_call: NA
clone_size: many

cdr3_aa: CASSPTRNEQYF
cdr3_nt: TGTGCCAGTAGTCCCACACGGAATGAGCAGTACTTC
j_call: TRBJ2-7
v_call: TRBV19
d_call: NA
clone_size: NA

cdr3_aa: CASSHFWGDYGYTF
cdr3_nt: TGCGCCAGCAGCCACTTTTGGGGGGACTATGGCTACACCTTC
j_call: TRBJ1-2
v_call: TRBV4-3
d_call: NA
clone_size: many

cdr3_aa: CASSQDLGIRYGYTF
cdr3_nt: TGTGCCAGCAGCCAAGATCTTGGGATTCGATATGGCTACACCTTC
j_call: TRBJ1-2
v_call: TRBV3-1
d_call: NA
clone_size: many

cdr3_aa: CASSLRLGSDTQYF
cdr3_nt: TGTGCCAGCAGCTTAAGACTAGGATCAGATACGCAGTATTTT
j_call: TRBJ2-3
v_call: TRBV7-7
d_call: NA
clone_size: few

cdr3_aa: CSVGTGGGNTIYF
cdr3_nt: TGCAGCGTTGGGACAGGGGGTGGGAACACCATATATTTT
j_call: TRBJ1-3
v_call: TRBV29-1
d_call: TRBD1
clone_size: NA

cdr3_aa: CASSQGGTGGENLFF
cdr3_nt: TGCGCCAGCAGCCAAGGGGGAACAGGGGGTGAGAACCTGTTTTTT
j_call: TRBJ1-4
v_call: TRBV4-1
d_call: TRBD1
clone_size: few

cdr3_aa: CASSEWGQGGTGNEKLFF
cdr3_nt: TGTGCCAGCAGCGAGTGGGGACAGGGAGGGACAGGGAATGAAAAACTGTTTTTT
j_call: TRBJ1-4
v_call: TRBV13
d_call: TRBD1
clone_size: NA

cdr3_aa: CASSFGTGGSQPQHF
cdr3_nt: TGTGCCAGCAGTTTTGGGACAGGGGGAAGTCAGCCCCAGCATTTT
j_call: TRBJ1-5
v_call: TRBV12-3/TRBV12-4
d_call: TRBD1
clone_size: many

cdr3_aa: CASSEETGDGELFF
cdr3_nt: TGTGCCAGCAGCGAGGAGACAGGGGACGGGGAGCTGTTTTTT
j_call: TRBJ2-2
v_call: TRBV2
d_call: TRBD1
clone_size: NA

cdr3_aa: CASSERGASRISYEQYF
cdr3_nt: TGTGCCAGCAGTGAAAGAGGGGCTAGCCGGATCTCTTACGAGCAGTACTTC
j_call: TRBJ2-7
v_call: TRBV6-1
d_call: NA
clone_size: many

cdr3_aa: CASSLDTTDF
cdr3_nt: TGTGCCAGCAGCTTAGATACGACGGACTTC
j_call: TRBJ2-7
v_call: TRBV7-2
d_call: NA
clone_size: few

cdr3_aa: CASTSDLMSSGGYTF
cdr3_nt: TGTGCCAGCACCTCAGACCTAATGTCCTCGGGTGGCTACACCTTC
j_call: TRBJ1-2
v_call: TRBV9
d_call: NA
clone_size: few

cdr3_aa: CASSYSGVEKLFF
cdr3_nt: TGTGCCAGCAGTTACTCAGGGGTTGAAAAACTGTTTTTT
j_call: TRBJ1-4
v_call: TRBV6-6
d_call: NA
clone_size: many

cdr3_aa: CATSRGLGQGSEKLFF
cdr3_nt: TGTGCCACCAGCAGAGGATTGGGACAGGGGAGCGAAAAACTGTTTTTT
j_call: TRBJ1-4
v_call: TRBV15
d_call: TRBD1
clone_size: NA

cdr3_aa: CASSLQRGGNYGYTF
cdr3_nt: TGCGCCAGCAGCCTTCAGAGAGGGGGTAACTATGGCTACACCTTC
j_call: TRBJ1-2
v_call: TRBV4-1
d_call: NA
clone_size: NA

cdr3_aa: CSASDREAEQYF
cdr3_nt: TGCAGTGCTAGTGACAGGGAGGCCGAGCAGTACTTC
j_call: TRBJ2-7
v_call: TRBV20-1
d_call: NA
clone_size: NA

cdr3_aa: CASTVLISQETQYF
cdr3_nt: TGTGCTAGTACTGTATTGATCTCTCAAGAGACCCAGTACTTC
j_call: TRBJ2-5
v_call: TRBV25-1
d_call: NA
clone_size: NA

cdr3_aa: CASSYLGGQEQYF
cdr3_nt: TGTGCCAGCAGTTACTTGGGGGGGCAGGAGCAGTACTTC
j_call: TRBJ2-7
v_call: TRBV6-5
d_call: NA
clone_size: NA

cdr3_aa: CASSFQHHGNTIYF
cdr3_nt: TGTGCCAGCAGCTTTCAACATCATGGAAACACCATATATTTT
j_call: TRBJ1-3
v_call: TRBV7-4
d_call: NA
clone_size: few

cdr3_aa: CSYWDKGDGYTF
cdr3_nt: TGCAGTTACTGGGATAAGGGGGATGGCTACACCTTC
j_call: TRBJ1-2
v_call: TRBV29-1
d_call: NA
clone_size: NA

cdr3_aa: CASSEGLAGSGETQYF
cdr3_nt: TGTGCCAGCAGCGAAGGACTAGCGGGCTCGGGGGAGACCCAGTACTTC
j_call: TRBJ2-5
v_call: TRBV3-1
d_call: TRBD2
clone_size: few

cdr3_aa: CASSSYDSGSLSYEQYF
cdr3_nt: TGTGCCAGCAGCTCCTACGATAGCGGGAGCCTATCCTACGAGCAGTACTTC
j_call: TRBJ2-7
v_call: TRBV7-9
d_call: TRBD2
clone_size: many

cdr3_aa: CATSSLGTANYGYTF
cdr3_nt: TGTGCCACCAGCAGCTTAGGGACAGCCAACTATGGCTACACCTTC
j_call: TRBJ1-2
v_call: TRBV15
d_call: TRBD1
clone_size: NA

cdr3_aa: CATSDLSLDGTDTQYF
cdr3_nt: TGTGCCACCAGTGATTTGAGCCTGGACGGCACAGATACGCAGTATTTT
j_call: TRBJ2-3
v_call: TRBV24-1
d_call: NA
clone_size: many

cdr3_aa: CSARTGTDYGYTF
cdr3_nt: TGCAGTGCTAGAACCGGGACGGACTATGGCTACACCTTC
j_call: TRBJ1-2
v_call: TRBV20-1
d_call: NA
clone_size: many

cdr3_aa: CASSLPGADEKLFF
cdr3_nt: TGTGCCAGCAGCTTGCCTGGGGCGGATGAAAAACTGTTTTTT
j_call: TRBJ1-4
v_call: TRBV5-6
d_call: NA
clone_size: NA

cdr3_aa: CASSFRGGGSPLHF
cdr3_nt: TGTGCCAGCAGTTTCAGGGGAGGCGGATCACCCCTCCACTTT
j_call: TRBJ1-6
v_call: TRBV2
d_call: NA
clone_size: many

cdr3_aa: CASSYSAGGDYGYTF
cdr3_nt: TGTGCCAGCAGTTACTCCGCAGGGGGGGACTATGGCTACACCTTC
j_call: TRBJ1-2
v_call: TRBV6-6
d_call: TRBD1
clone_size: many

cdr3_aa: CASSEGVEKDSYEQYF
cdr3_nt: TGTGCCAGCAGTGAAGGTGTGGAAAAGGACTCCTACGAGCAGTACTTC
j_call: TRBJ2-7
v_call: TRBV25-1
d_call: NA
clone_size: few

cdr3_aa: CASSLGPDVVRDTGELFF
cdr3_nt: TGTGCCAGCAGCTTAGGCCCCGACGTTGTCCGAGACACCGGGGAGCTGTTTTTT
j_call: TRBJ2-2
v_call: TRBV7-2
d_call: NA
clone_size: many

cdr3_aa: CASSATGEAGYTF
cdr3_nt: TGTGCCAGCAGTGCTACCGGGGAGGCTGGCTACACCTTC
j_call: TRBJ1-2
v_call: TRBV25-1
d_call: NA
clone_size: NA

cdr3_aa: CASSQDTFRWGTSSYEQYF
cdr3_nt: TGCGCCAGCAGCCAAGATACGTTTCGATGGGGGACTAGCTCCTACGAGCAGTACTTC
j_call: TRBJ2-7
v_call: TRBV7-3
d_call: TRBD2
clone_size: NA

cdr3_aa: CASRSDTHSYEQYF
cdr3_nt: TGTGCCAGCAGATCTGACACGCACTCCTACGAGCAGTACTTC
j_call: TRBJ2-7
v_call: TRBV12-3/TRBV12-4
d_call: NA
clone_size: many

cdr3_aa: CASRRGLADFSSYEQYF
cdr3_nt: TGTGCCAGCAGGCGCGGACTAGCGGATTTTAGCTCCTACGAGCAGTACTTC
j_call: TRBJ2-7
v_call: TRBV7-6
d_call: TRBD2
clone_size: NA

cdr3_aa: CSVLSGRGANIQYF
cdr3_nt: TGCAGCGTTCTAAGCGGGAGAGGGGCAAACATTCAGTACTTC
j_call: TRBJ2-4
v_call: TRBV29-1
d_call: TRBD2
clone_size: NA